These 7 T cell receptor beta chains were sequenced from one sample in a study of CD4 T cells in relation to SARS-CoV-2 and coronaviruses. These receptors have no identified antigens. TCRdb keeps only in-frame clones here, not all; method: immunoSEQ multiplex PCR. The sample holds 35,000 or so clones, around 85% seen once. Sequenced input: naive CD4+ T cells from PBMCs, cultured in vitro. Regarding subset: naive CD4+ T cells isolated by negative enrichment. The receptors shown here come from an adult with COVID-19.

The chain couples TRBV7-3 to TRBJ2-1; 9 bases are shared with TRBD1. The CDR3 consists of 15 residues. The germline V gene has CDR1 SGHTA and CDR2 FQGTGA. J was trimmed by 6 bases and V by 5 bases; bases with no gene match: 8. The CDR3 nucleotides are TGTGCCAGCAGCCGTACAGGGGGCCCCGGCAATGAGCAGTTCTTC. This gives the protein CASSRTGGPGNEQFF.

This chain's CDR3 is CASSCATSGRTDTQYF. The CDR3 coding sequence is TGTGCCAGCAGTTGCGCGACTAGCGGGAGAACAGATACGCAGTATTTT. The J gene is TRBJ2-3, the V gene TRBV6-2 or TRBV6-3; 12 positions match TRBD2. The germline V gene has CDR1 MNHEY and CDR2 SVGEGT. There are 16 residues in the CDR3. V was pared by 4 bases and J by 3 bases, with 5 bases of the junction left unmatched.

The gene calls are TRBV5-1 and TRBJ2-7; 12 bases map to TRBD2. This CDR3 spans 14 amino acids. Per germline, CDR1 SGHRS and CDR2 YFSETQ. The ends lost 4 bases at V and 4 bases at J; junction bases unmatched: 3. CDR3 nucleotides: TGCGCCAGCAGCATGACTAGCGGGAGTTACGAGCAGTACTTC. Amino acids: CASSMTSGSYEQYF.

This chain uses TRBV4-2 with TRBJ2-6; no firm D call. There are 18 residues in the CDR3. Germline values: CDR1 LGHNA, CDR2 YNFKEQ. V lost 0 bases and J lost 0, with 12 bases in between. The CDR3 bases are TGTGCCAGCAGCCAAGACGCAGAAACTTACTCTGGGGCCAACGTCCTGACTTTC. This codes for CASSQDAETYSGANVLTF.

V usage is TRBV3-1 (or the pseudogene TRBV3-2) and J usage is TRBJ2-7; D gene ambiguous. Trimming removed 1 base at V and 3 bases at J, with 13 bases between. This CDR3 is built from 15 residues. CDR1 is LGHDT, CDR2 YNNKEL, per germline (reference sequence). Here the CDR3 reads CASSQGLSSDYEQYF. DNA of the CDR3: TGTGCCAGCAGCCAAGGGCTGAGCTCGGACTACGAGCAGTACTTC.

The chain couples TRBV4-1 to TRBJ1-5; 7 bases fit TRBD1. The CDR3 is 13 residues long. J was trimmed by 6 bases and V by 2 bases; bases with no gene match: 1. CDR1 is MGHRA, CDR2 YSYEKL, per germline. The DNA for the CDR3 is TGCGCCAGCAGCCAAACAGGGGTTCAGCCCCAGCATTTT. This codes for CASSQTGVQPQHF.

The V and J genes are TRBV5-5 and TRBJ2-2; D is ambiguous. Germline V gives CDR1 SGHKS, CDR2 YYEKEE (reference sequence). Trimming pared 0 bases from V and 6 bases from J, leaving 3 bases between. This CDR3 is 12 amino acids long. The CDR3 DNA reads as TGTGCCAGCAGCTTGGATTCCGGGGAGCTGTTTTTT. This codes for CASSLDSGELFF.